The clone carrying this T cell receptor (beta chain) has just a few counts. What it binds is unknown. TCRdb reprocessed the RT-PCR reads with MiXCR, giving one entry per CDR3 protein. In the table there are 500,000 to 600,000 distinct CDR3 sequences, about 7.6% of which are singletons. The data belong to a study of response to subunit inactivated influenza vaccine. Study findings and constraints: Few additional T cells are recruited per seasonal influenza vaccination, authors suggested.

This CDR3 is built from 18 residues. J was trimmed by 6 bases and V by 0 bases; bases with no gene match: 16. Looked up from germline, CDR1 is MNHEY and CDR2 is SVGEGT. The receptor's source is a man aged 50 to 69 who received an inactivated influenza vaccine. The chain carries TRBV6-2 or TRBV6-3 and TRBJ2-7; TRBD2 agrees at 8 bases. The source material was PBMCs from blood, sampled approximately 25 months after vaccination. CDR3 sequence reads: CASSYSMTREGRDGEQYF. For the CDR3, the DNA is TGTGCCAGCAGTTACTCGATGACCCGGGAGGGCCGGGACGGCGAGCAGTACTTC.